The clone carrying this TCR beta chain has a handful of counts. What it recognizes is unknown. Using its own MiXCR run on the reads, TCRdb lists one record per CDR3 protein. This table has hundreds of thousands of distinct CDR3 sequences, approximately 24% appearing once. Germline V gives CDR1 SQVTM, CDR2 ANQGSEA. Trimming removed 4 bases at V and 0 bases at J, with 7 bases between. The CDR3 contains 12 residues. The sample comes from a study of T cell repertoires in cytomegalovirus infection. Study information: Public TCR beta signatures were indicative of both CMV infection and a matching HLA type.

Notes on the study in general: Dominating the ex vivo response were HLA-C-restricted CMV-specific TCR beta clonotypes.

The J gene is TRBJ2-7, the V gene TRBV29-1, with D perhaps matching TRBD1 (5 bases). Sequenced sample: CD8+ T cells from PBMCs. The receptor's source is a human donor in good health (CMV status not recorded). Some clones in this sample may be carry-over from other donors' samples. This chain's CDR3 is CSVADTSYEQYF. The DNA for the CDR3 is TGCAGCGTTGCGGACACCTCCTACGAGCAGTACTTC.